Below are 10 T cell receptor beta chains sequenced from a single sample in a study of T cell responses to AZD1222 COVID-19 vaccine. The method was immunoSEQ multiplex PCR; TCRdb's version includes in-frame clones alone and lacks a portion of them. The sample has approximately 190,000 clones, approximately 91% seen once. Material: peripheral blood, obtained on day 0 of AZD1222 vaccination. Receptor source: an adult in good health.

The chain couples TRBV28 to TRBJ2-7; TRBD1 is a possible D gene (5 bases). V shed 7 bases and J shed 6 bases, with 13 bases lying between them. The CDR3 sequence is 12 residues long. The germline V gene has CDR1 MDHEN and CDR2 SYDVKM. The CDR3 protein is CASTLPGFEQYF. CDR3 DNA sequence: TGTGCCAGCACCCTTCCAGGGTTCGAGCAGTACTTC.

The V call is TRBV11-3, the J call TRBJ1-1; D perhaps matches TRBD1 (5 bases). In germline, CDR1 is SGHNT, CDR2 YENEEA. Trimming cost V 8 bases and J 1 base, with 11 bases left between them. The CDR3 covers 13 residues. CDR3 nucleotide sequence: TGTGCCAGCGCACAAACAGGGAACACTGAAGCTTTCTTT. This sequence encodes CASAQTGNTEAFF.

The V and J genes are TRBV6-2 or TRBV6-3 and TRBJ1-5; 9 bases map to TRBD1. After removal of 0 bases from V and 1 base from J, the junction contained 10 bases not matched to a gene. The CDR3 length is 19 residues. Germline-derived CDR1 and CDR2 are MNHEY and SVGEGT. The CDR3 sequence is CASSYSGTGPQGSNQPQHF. Here the CDR3 DNA reads TGTGCCAGCAGTTACTCAGGGACAGGGCCCCAGGGGAGCAATCAGCCCCAGCATTTT.

The chain has TRBV6-2 or TRBV6-3 and TRBJ2-3; D is ambiguous. This CDR3 is 16 amino acids long. V lost 0 bases and J lost 6, with 16 bases in between. Germline V lookup: CDR1 MNHEY, CDR2 SVGEGT. CDR3 nucleotide sequence: TGTGCCAGCAGTTACTCGTCACGAGGCTTCGGTGATACGCAGTATTTT. It codes for CASSYSSRGFGDTQYF.

J is TRBJ2-1 and V is TRBV6-2 or TRBV6-3; 11 bases agree with TRBD2. V was pared by 6 bases and J by 8 bases, with 12 bases of the junction left unmatched. CDR1 is MNHEY, CDR2 SVGEGT, per germline. The CDR3 loop spans 16 amino acids. As DNA, the CDR3 is TGTGCCAGCAGCCCATTTATAGCGGGAGGGCCGGATGAGCAGTTCTTC. Amino acids: CASSPFIAGGPDEQFF.

The J gene is TRBJ2-7, the V gene TRBV5-1, with D maybe TRBD2 (6 bases). V was trimmed by 6 bases and J by 0 bases, leaving 13 bases between them. This CDR3 contains 14 residues. Germline V gene lookup returns CDR1 SGHRS and CDR2 YFSETQ. DNA for the CDR3: TGCGCCAGCACCCGGGACTCCTACTCCTACGAGCAGTACTTC. Protein product: CASTRDSYSYEQYF.

The CDR3 region is CASSLGGVGTEAFF. Written as DNA, the CDR3 is TGTGCCAGCAGTTTAGGGGGCGTGGGTACTGAAGCTTTCTTT. The rearrangement joins TRBV6-6 to TRBJ1-1, with 7 positions matching TRBD1. Germline lookup yields CDR1 MNHNY and CDR2 SVGAGI (reference sequence). The V gene end was trimmed by 4 bases and the J gene end by 5 bases; junction bases not matched to a gene: 7. The CDR3 consists of 14 residues.

J is TRBJ2-6 and V is TRBV19; D call uncertain. The CDR3 totals 16 residues. Trimming shortened V by 5 bases and J by 1 base, and 12 bases separated the two germline ends. Looked up from germline, CDR1 is LNHDA and CDR2 is SQIVND (reference sequence). The CDR3 sequence is CASSPGTLSGANVLTF. CDR3 nucleotide sequence: TGTGCCAGTAGTCCGGGTACACTATCTGGGGCCAACGTCCTGACTTTC.

The rearrangement uses TRBV6-4 and TRBJ1-1; the D gene is possibly TRBD1 (5 bases). The germline CDR1 and CDR2 sequences are MRHNA and SNTAGT. Trimming left V 5 bases short and J 5 bases short, with 15 bases between. The CDR3 contains 14 residues. The CDR3 nucleotides are TGTGCCAGCAGTCAGTTCTTTGGGGGGACTGAAGCTTTCTTT. Amino acids: CASSQFFGGTEAFF.

The genes are TRBV19 and TRBJ2-1; TRBD2 matches 9 bases. V shed 4 bases and J 4 bases; nucleotides not matched to a gene: 8. The CDR3 covers 16 residues. Germline lookup yields CDR1 LNHDA and CDR2 SQIVND (reference sequence). The CDR3 nucleotides read TGTGCCAGTAGTAGCTATAGCGGGGGAACTTACAATGAGCAGTTCTTC. Protein: CASSSYSGGTYNEQFF. The full variable domain, completed using reference TRBV19 and TRBJ2-1, is DGGITQSPKYLFRKEGQNVTLSCEQNLNHDAMYWYRQDPGQGLRLIYYSQIVNDFQKGDIAEGYSVSREKKESFPLTVTSAQKNPTAFYLCASSSYSGGTYNEQFFGPGTRLTVL.